What follows are 17 T cell receptor beta chains derived from one specimen sequenced in a study of CD8 T cells in cerebrospinal fluid in Alzheimer's disease. From its re-call of the 10x single-cell sequencing reads, TCRdb lists each CDR3 protein once, without DNA. The ten most abundant clones cover about a sixth of a sample with about 810 distinct CDR3 sequences. What was sequenced was cerebrospinal fluid. Every receptor here comes from a human donor with Parkinson's disease.

This clonotype is labeled large (0.1 to 1%) based on frequency. This sequence joins TRBV6-5 and TRBJ2-7. In germline, CDR1 is MNHEY, CDR2 SVGAGI. This CDR3 spans 14 amino acids. CDR3 region: CASSYDASSYEQYF.

By frequency, this clonotype registers medium-sized (0.01 to 0.1%). This rearrangement joins TRBV7-2 to TRBJ1-2; the TCRdb call, TRBD1, lacks DNA for checking. The CDR3 has 14 amino acids. Per the germline V gene, CDR1 is SGHTA and CDR2 is FQGNSA. The CDR3 protein is CASSPQPGAYGYTF.

Considering frequency, this clonotype is medium-sized. The chain uses TRBV4-1 and TRBJ2-5; the TCRdb D gene call, TRBD1, has no DNA to confirm it. The V gene's germline CDR1 is MGHRA and CDR2 YSYEKL. This CDR3 comprises 13 residues. CDR3: CASSPPGRETQYF.

This clonotype ranks as medium-sized in terms of frequency. The chain's CDR3 is CASSVGVQGSEKLFF. The chain links TRBV9 to TRBJ1-4; absent DNA, TCRdb's TRBD1 call cannot be checked. In germline, CDR1 is SGDLS, CDR2 YYNGEE. This CDR3 region has 15 residues.

This clonotype shows up as large by frequency. The rearrangement uses TRBV3-1 and TRBJ1-1. Germline V gene data show CDR1 as LGHDT and CDR2 as YNNKEL (reference sequence). The CDR3 is made up of 12 amino acids. This chain's CDR3 is CASSQGVREAFF.

Its frequency marks this clonotype as large. The J gene is TRBJ2-7, the V gene TRBV7-2; TCRdb calls TRBD2, which cannot be checked without DNA. CDR3 length: 13 residues. The germline V gene has CDR1 SGHTA and CDR2 FQGNSA. The CDR3 spells CASSLGRVAEQYF.

This clonotype is labeled medium-sized based on frequency. The V call is TRBV5-1, the J call TRBJ1-6; with no DNA, the TCRdb D assignment of TRBD1 cannot be verified. This CDR3 is 14 amino acids long. Germline CDR1 is SGHRS and CDR2 is YFSETQ. CDR3 amino acids: CASSHGTTNSPLHF.

Frequency places this clonotype as medium-sized. The CDR3 loop reads CSASASGYGNTIYF. V usage is TRBV20-1 and J usage is TRBJ1-3. The germline V gene has CDR1 DFQATT and CDR2 SNEGSKA (reference sequence). The CDR3 length is 14 residues.

This clonotype is medium-sized (0.01 to 0.1%) by frequency. The chain is built from TRBV5-5 and TRBJ2-1; the D call from TCRdb, TRBD2, cannot be confirmed without DNA. The CDR3 runs 15 residues. The germline V gene has CDR1 SGHKS and CDR2 YYEKEE (reference sequence). The CDR3 spells CASSLASGTYNEQFF. Filled out from reference TRBV5-5 and TRBJ2-1, the complete variable domain reads DAGVTQSPTHLIKTRGQQVTLRCSPISGHKSVSWYQQVLGQGPQFIFQYYEKEERGRGNFPDRFSARQFPNYSSELNVNALLLGDSALYLCASSLASGTYNEQFFGPGTRLTVL.

By frequency, this clonotype registers medium-sized (0.01 to 0.1%). V and J are TRBV6-6 and TRBJ2-4; there is no DNA to check the TCRdb D call of TRBD1. Looked up from germline, CDR1 is MNHNY and CDR2 is SVGAGI (reference sequence). This CDR3 contains 13 residues. The CDR3 region is CASSTGTRNIQYF.

Its frequency marks this clonotype as medium-sized. The chain joins TRBV28 to TRBJ2-3. Germline V CDR1 and CDR2: MDHEN, SYDVKM. This CDR3 comprises 14 residues. The CDR3 loop reads CASSFRHSTDTQYF.

Its frequency marks this clonotype as large (0.1 to 1%). This chain joins TRBV28 and TRBJ2-7. The germline CDR1 and CDR2 sequences are MDHEN and SYDVKM. This CDR3 has 13 residues. The CDR3 loop reads CASSLEQPYEQYF.

This clonotype counts as medium-sized by frequency. This sequence joins TRBV24-1 and TRBJ2-3; TCRdb's D call, TRBD2, is unchecked because there is no DNA. Per the germline V gene, CDR1 is KGHDR and CDR2 is SFDVKD. The CDR3 runs to 17 residues. The CDR3: CATSETSGTSGRDTQYF.

Frequency places this clonotype as large. The chain links TRBV6-2 or TRBV6-3 to TRBJ2-4; the D call of TRBD2 rests on TCRdb alone, since no DNA is present to check it. The CDR3 sequence is 14 residues long. Germline CDR1 is MNHEY and CDR2 is SVGEGT. CDR3 amino acids: CASRRALLGDIQYF.

Frequency places this clonotype as medium-sized (0.01 to 0.1%). This chain uses TRBV5-6 with TRBJ1-1. The CDR3 consists of 14 residues. Looked up from germline, CDR1 is SGHDT and CDR2 is YYEEEE. The CDR3 is CASSSGQSGSSAFF.

This clonotype is called large based on its frequency. J is TRBJ1-1 and V is TRBV20-1; as DNA is missing, the TRBD1 call by TCRdb cannot be tested. Germline V CDR1 and CDR2: DFQATT, SNEGSKA (reference sequence). The CDR3 is 16 amino acids. CDR3 amino acids: CSARDPRGQSGTEAFF.

In terms of frequency, this clonotype is medium-sized (0.01 to 0.1%). The chain joins TRBV10-3 to TRBJ1-5; TCRdb indicates TRBD1, and absent DNA this call remains unverified. Germline loops: CDR1 ENHRY, CDR2 SYGVKD. The CDR3 has 17 residues. The CDR3 sequence: CAISERGGDTSNQPQHF.